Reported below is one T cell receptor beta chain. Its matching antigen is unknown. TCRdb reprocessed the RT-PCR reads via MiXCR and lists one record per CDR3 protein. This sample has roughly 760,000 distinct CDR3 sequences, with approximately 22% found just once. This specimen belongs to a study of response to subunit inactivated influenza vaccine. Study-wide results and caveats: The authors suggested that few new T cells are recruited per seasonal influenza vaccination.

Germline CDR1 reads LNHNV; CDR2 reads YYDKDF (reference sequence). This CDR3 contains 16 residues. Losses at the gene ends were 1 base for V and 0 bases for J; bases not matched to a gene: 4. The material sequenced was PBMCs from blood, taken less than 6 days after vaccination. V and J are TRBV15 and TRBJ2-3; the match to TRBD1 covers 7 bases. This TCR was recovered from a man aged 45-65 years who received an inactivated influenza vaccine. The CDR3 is CATSRAGQISTDTQYF. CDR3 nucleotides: TGTGCCACCAGCAGAGCGGGACAGATTAGCACAGATACGCAGTATTTT.